Below, 24 T cell receptor beta chains from the same sample are listed, as sequenced in a study of tumor-infiltrating lymphocytes in oesophageal squamous cell carcinoma. TCRdb re-analysed the PCR reads in MiXCR, keeping a single row per CDR3 protein. The table records 9,500 or so distinct CDR3 sequences, roughly 50% of them present only once. The specimen was esophageal tumor tissue. The receptor source for this set is a female donor with esophageal squamous cell carcinoma.

This rearrangement joins TRBV7-2 to TRBJ2-1, with no clear D. The CDR3 contains 15 residues. Deletions cut 5 bases from V and 3 bases from J, with 14 bases between. The germline V gene has CDR1 SGHTA and CDR2 FQGNSA. The CDR3 spells CASSPSQSLYNEQFF. DNA for the CDR3: TGTGCCAGCAGCCCGAGTCAGTCACTCTACAATGAGCAGTTCTTC.

This chain connects TRBV7-6 to TRBJ2-1, with TRBD2 as a possible D gene (6 bases). The CDR3 sequence is 10 residues long. Per germline, CDR1 SGHVS and CDR2 FNYEAQ. The CDR3 reads CAVGGNEQFF. CDR3 DNA sequence: TGTGCTGTGGGAGGTAATGAGCAGTTCTTC.

The V and J genes are TRBV12-3 or TRBV12-4 and TRBJ2-1; no clear D. The V gene lost 2 bases and the J gene lost 7 bases, with 6 bases spanning the gap. The CDR3 totals 12 residues. CDR3: CASSLWPNEQFF. CDR3 DNA sequence: TGTGCCAGCAGTTTATGGCCTAATGAGCAGTTCTTC.

This clonotype was counted a few times. A read error may explain this, as a much larger clone is one base away. CDR3 sequence (DNA): TGTGCCAGCAGTCTCACTAGCGGAGCACTCTACAATGAGCAGTACTTC. Translating it yields CASSLTSGALYNEQYF. The rearrangement uses TRBV27 and TRBJ2-7, with 8 bases identical to TRBD2. The germline CDR1 and CDR2 sequences are MNHEY and SMNVEV (reference sequence). This CDR3 comprises 16 residues. The junction had 16 bases not matched to a gene; V was cut back by 5 bases and J by 7 bases.

The J gene is TRBJ2-3, the V gene TRBV2, with TRBD2 identical over 9 bases. Germline V gene lookup returns CDR1 SNHLY and CDR2 FYNNEI. J was trimmed by 4 bases and V by 6 bases; bases with no gene match: 5. This CDR3 region has 14 residues. Written as DNA, the CDR3 is TGTGCCAGCAGGCGGGAGGGCCAATCAGATACGCAGTATTTT. It codes for CASRREGQSDTQYF.

This clonotype was counted a few times. J is TRBJ2-2 and V is TRBV7-6; 8 bases map to TRBD2. Losses at the gene ends were 2 bases for V and 5 bases for J; bases not matched to a gene: 7. The CDR3 spans 16 residues. Germline CDR1 and CDR2: SGHVS and FNYEAQ. The CDR3 DNA sequence: TGTGCCAGCAGCTTAAGGGCGGGAGGAACGACCGGGGAGCTGTTTTTT. Translating gives CASSLRAGGTTGELFF.

This clonotype was observed a single time. The chain employs TRBV6-1 and TRBJ2-7; D gene ambiguous. The CDR3 has 13 residues. V lost 2 bases to trimming and J lost 4 bases, with 9 bases between them. Germline assignment: CDR1 MNHNS and CDR2 SASEGT. Written as DNA, the CDR3 is TGTGCCAGCAGTGAAACCACATCATACGAGCAGTACTTC. Translating gives CASSETTSYEQYF.

This rearrangement joins TRBV7-8 to TRBJ2-1; the D is unclear. Germline CDR1 SGHVS, CDR2 FQNEAQ. Trimming took 3 bases from V and 7 from J, leaving 4 bases between them. This CDR3 comprises 11 residues. The CDR3 sequence is CASSLLNEQFF. The CDR3 nucleotides are TGTGCCAGCAGCTTGTTAAATGAGCAGTTCTTC.

This clonotype was seen a few times. The genes are TRBV29-1 and TRBJ2-2; unclear D gene. The V end was cut by 7 bases, the J end by 7 bases, with 19 bases between. This CDR3 is 14 amino acids long. Germline V gives CDR1 SQVTM, CDR2 ANQGSEA. The CDR3 DNA follows: TGCAGCGCGATGGGTACAGCTCCGGGCGGGGAGCTGTTTTTT. Translating it yields CSAMGTAPGGELFF.

This clonotype was counted many times. This chain links TRBV7-6 with TRBJ2-1; D unresolved. The DNA end is more similar to TRBJ2-7, so the J call may be wrong. The CDR3 spans 11 residues. The germline gives CDR1 SGHVS, CDR2 FNYEAQ. The CDR3: CASSPGGEQYF. The CDR3, as DNA: TGTGCCAGCAGCCCCGGTGGCGAGCAGTACTTC.

This clonotype has a count of ten or more. This sequence joins TRBV28 and TRBJ1-1; the match to TRBD1 covers 9 bases. Germline values: CDR1 MDHEN, CDR2 SYDVKM. This CDR3 has 13 residues. Trimming at V came to 2 bases and at J to 5 bases, leaving 0 bases not matched to a gene. The CDR3 spells CASSLGQGTEAFF. The CDR3 nucleotides are TGTGCCAGCAGTTTAGGACAGGGGACTGAAGCTTTCTTT. Drawing the rest from reference TRBV28 and TRBJ1-1, the complete variable domain is DVKVTQSSRYLVKRTGEKVFLECVQDMDHENMFWYRQDPGLGLRLIYFSYDVKMKEKGDIPEGYSVSREKKERFSLILESASTNQTSMYLCASSLGQGTEAFFGQGTRLTVV.

Points on this clonotype: A junction boundary mismatches the germline segment, possibly from a read error. The CDR3 loop is CASSHSSGRLVRREYF. The CDR3 DNA follows: TGTGCCAGCAGTCATTCCTCAGGGCGACTTGTTCGTCGTGAGTATTTT. The genes are TRBV7-9 and TRBJ2-1, with a possible D match to TRBD1 (5 bases). The CDR3 is 16 residues long. Germline V gene sequence: CDR1 SEHNR, CDR2 FQNEAQ (reference sequence). Based on the CDR3 plus reference TRBV7-9 and TRBJ2-1, the full variable domain is DTGVSQNPRHKITKRGQNVTFRCDPISEHNRLYWYRQTLGQGPEFLTYFQNEAQLEKSRLLSDRFSAERPKGSFSTLEIQRTEQGDSAMYLCASSHSSGRLVRREYFGPGTRLTVL.

This clonotype was counted at least ten times. The CDR3 does not end in the conserved phenylalanine or tryptophan, so this is likely a read error. The DNA is omitted, as the CDR3 cannot be located on it reliably, and the CDR3 follows TCRdb's listing. The CDR3 loop reads CASSLGTLGNSPLHFGN. V gene TRBV7-8 combines with J gene TRBJ2-6; the table gives TRBD2 as D, unverified against the DNA. CDR1 is SGHVS, CDR2 FQNEAQ, per germline. The CDR3 is 17 amino acids in total, end residues counted.

V and J are TRBV7-8 and TRBJ2-1; D gene ambiguous. Germline V lookup: CDR1 SGHVS, CDR2 FQNEAQ. Between the trimmed V and J ends, which lost 2 bases and 2 bases, there was a span of 13 bases. The CDR3 consists of 16 residues. The CDR3 nucleotides read TGTGCCAGCAGCTTACTCCTCTCCGGTCCCTACAATGAGCAGTTCTTC. It yields the protein CASSLLLSGPYNEQFF.

V usage is TRBV6-4 and J usage is TRBJ2-4; D is possibly TRBD1 (6 bases). The DNA end is more similar to TRBJ2-5, so the J call may be wrong. The CDR3 loop spans 14 amino acids. The germline gives CDR1 MRHNA, CDR2 SNTAGT. The CDR3 reads CASRARTVQETQYF. The CDR3 nucleotides read TGTGCCAGCAGGGCGCGGACAGTCCAAGAGACCCAGTACTTC.

This clonotype was observed many times. The chain combines TRBV27 with TRBJ2-1; TRBD1 aligns across 8 bases. Germline trimming cut 3 bases from V and 6 bases from J; bases unmatched to any gene: 4. This CDR3 comprises 14 residues. Germline V gene sequence: CDR1 MNHEY, CDR2 SMNVEV (reference sequence). CDR3 residues: CASSLGQVPNEQFF. Written as DNA, the CDR3 is TGTGCCAGCAGTTTGGGACAGGTACCCAATGAGCAGTTCTTC.

The chain links TRBV7-9 to TRBJ2-3; no firm D call. V gave up 7 bases and J gave up 11 bases, with 13 bases separating them. Germline-derived CDR1 and CDR2 are SEHNR and FQNEAQ (reference sequence). The CDR3 consists of 11 residues. Here the CDR3 DNA reads TGTGCCAGCACCCCAGGCTACGAGCAGTATTTT. This gives the protein CASTPGYEQYF.

This clonotype turned up a few times. The CDR3 does not close with the conserved phenylalanine or tryptophan, likely indicating a read error. The DNA is omitted, as the CDR3 cannot be located on it reliably, and the CDR3 follows TCRdb's listing. V usage is TRBV7-6 and J usage is TRBJ2-3; the D call in the table, TRBD1, was not verified against the DNA. The germline V gene encodes CDR1 SGHVS and CDR2 FNYEAQ. The CDR3 is 16 residues long, counting both termini. This chain's CDR3 is CASSIEQGHYGYTFGP.

This clonotype was observed a single time. The V gene is TRBV7-3, the J gene TRBJ2-5; 8 bases are shared with TRBD2. There are 15 residues in the CDR3. The germline CDR1 and CDR2 sequences are SGHTA and FQGTGA. With 5 bases clipped from V and 11 bases from J, the junction kept 16 bases outside the gene matches. The CDR3 DNA follows: TGTGCCAGCAGCCGGGGGGGGCCCCTCACAGATACGCAGTACTTC. Its translation is CASSRGGPLTDTQYF.

About this clonotype: In this CDR3 the conserved last residue, phenylalanine or tryptophan, is missing, so a read error is likely. This chain joins TRBV7-3 and TRBJ1-2; 14 nucleotides line up with TRBD2. The DNA end lines up better with TRBJ2-5; the J call may be wrong. CDR1 is SGHTA, CDR2 FQGTGA, per germline. This CDR3 region has 14 residues. CDR3 in DNA: TGTGCCAGCAGCCGACTAGCGGGAGGGGGGACCCAGTACTTG. This translates into CASSRLAGGGTQYL.

The chain combines TRBV7-3 with TRBJ2-3; D gene ambiguous. V lost 3 bases, J lost 0 bases, and 7 bases lay in between. The CDR3 sequence is 14 residues long. CDR1 is SGHTA and CDR2 is FQGTGA in the germline V gene. The CDR3 DNA reads as TGTGCCAGCAGCTTCGGGCGCAGCACAGATACGCAGTATTTT. It translates to CASSFGRSTDTQYF.

The sample holds one count of this clonotype. This chain links TRBV7-2 with TRBJ2-3; 12 bases agree with TRBD2. The V and J ends lost 7 bases and 7 bases, in that order; junction bases with no gene match: 12. The CDR3 is 16 amino acids. Germline-derived CDR1 and CDR2 are SGHTA and FQGNSA. CDR3 loop: CASNYPRTSGTYTQYF. Written as DNA, the CDR3 is TGTGCCAGCAACTACCCTAGGACTAGCGGGACCTATACGCAGTATTTT.

The chain links TRBV7-3 to TRBJ2-3, with TRBD2 identical over 7 bases. Germline CDR1 and CDR2: SGHTA and FQGTGA. The CDR3 has 17 residues. Trimming cost V 4 bases and J 1 base; bases outside gene matches: 11. CDR3 nucleotides: TGTGCCAGCAGCTCGCAGGTGCAGCGGGGAGGCACAGATACGCAGTATTTT. The encoded protein is CASSSQVQRGGTDTQYF.

The chain uses TRBV7-2 and TRBJ2-4; 11 bases fit TRBD2. In germline, CDR1 is SGHTA, CDR2 FQGNSA. J lost 13 bases, V lost 1 base, and 9 bases had no gene match. The CDR3 totals 15 residues. CDR3 bases: TGTGCCAGCAGCTTAGGGTCTAGCGGGAGGTGGGAGCAGTACTTC. Translation gives CASSLGSSGRWEQYF.